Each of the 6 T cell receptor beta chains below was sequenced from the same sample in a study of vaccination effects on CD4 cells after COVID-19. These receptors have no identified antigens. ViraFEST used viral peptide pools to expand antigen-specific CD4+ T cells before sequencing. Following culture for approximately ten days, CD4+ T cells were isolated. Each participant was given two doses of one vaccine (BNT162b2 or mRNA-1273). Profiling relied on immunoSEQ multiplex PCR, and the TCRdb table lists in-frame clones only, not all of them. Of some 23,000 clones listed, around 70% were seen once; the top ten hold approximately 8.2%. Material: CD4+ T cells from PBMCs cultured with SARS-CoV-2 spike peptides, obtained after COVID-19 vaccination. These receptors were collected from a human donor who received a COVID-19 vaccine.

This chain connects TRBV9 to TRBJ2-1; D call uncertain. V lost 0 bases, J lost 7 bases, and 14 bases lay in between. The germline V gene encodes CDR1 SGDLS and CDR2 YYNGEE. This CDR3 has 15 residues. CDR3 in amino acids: CASSVGGGVGNEQFF. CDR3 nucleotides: TGTGCCAGCAGCGTAGGTGGTGGAGTGGGGAATGAGCAGTTCTTC.

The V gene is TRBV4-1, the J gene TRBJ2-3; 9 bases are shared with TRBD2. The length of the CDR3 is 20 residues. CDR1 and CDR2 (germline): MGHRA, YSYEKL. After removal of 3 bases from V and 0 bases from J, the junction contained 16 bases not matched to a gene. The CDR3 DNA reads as TGCGCCAGCAGCCAGCCCCCCTTGGTAGCGGGAGCACCTAGCACAGATACGCAGTATTTT. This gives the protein CASSQPPLVAGAPSTDTQYF.

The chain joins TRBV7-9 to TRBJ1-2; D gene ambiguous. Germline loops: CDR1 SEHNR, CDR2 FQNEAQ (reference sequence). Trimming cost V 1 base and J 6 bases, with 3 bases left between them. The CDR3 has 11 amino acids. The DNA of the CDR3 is TGTGCCAGCAGCTTAGGAGATGGCTACACCTTC. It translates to CASSLGDGYTF.

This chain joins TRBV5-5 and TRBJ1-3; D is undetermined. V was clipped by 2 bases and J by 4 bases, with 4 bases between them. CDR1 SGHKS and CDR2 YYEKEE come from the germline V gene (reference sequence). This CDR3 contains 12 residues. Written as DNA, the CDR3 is TGTGCCAGCAGCTTTAGGGGAAACACCATATATTTT. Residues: CASSFRGNTIYF.

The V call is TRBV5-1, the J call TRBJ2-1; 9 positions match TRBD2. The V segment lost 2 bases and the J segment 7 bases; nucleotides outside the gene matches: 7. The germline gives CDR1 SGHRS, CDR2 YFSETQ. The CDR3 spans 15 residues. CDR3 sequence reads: CASSFLAGASNEQFF. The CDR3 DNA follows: TGCGCCAGCAGCTTTTTAGCGGGAGCGAGTAATGAGCAGTTCTTC.

The CDR3: CASSPPGGPDTQYF. CDR3 DNA sequence: TGTGCCAGCTCACCACCGGGGGGGCCAGATACGCAGTATTTT. The chain links TRBV18 to TRBJ2-3; perhaps TRBD2 as D (7 bases). Trimming removed 0 bases at V and 4 bases at J, with 8 bases between. This CDR3 spans 14 amino acids. Germline assignment: CDR1 KGHSH and CDR2 LQKENI.